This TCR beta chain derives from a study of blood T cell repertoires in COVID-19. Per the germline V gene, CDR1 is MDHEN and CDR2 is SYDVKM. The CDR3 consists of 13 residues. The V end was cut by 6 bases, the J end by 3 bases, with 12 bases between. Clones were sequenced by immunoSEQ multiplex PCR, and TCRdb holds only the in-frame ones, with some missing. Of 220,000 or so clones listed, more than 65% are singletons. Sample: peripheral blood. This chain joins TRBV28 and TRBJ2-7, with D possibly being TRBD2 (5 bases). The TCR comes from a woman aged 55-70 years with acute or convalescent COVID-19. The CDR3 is CASRPSGYYEQYF. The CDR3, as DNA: TGTGCCAGCAGGCCGTCGGGGTACTACGAGCAGTACTTC.